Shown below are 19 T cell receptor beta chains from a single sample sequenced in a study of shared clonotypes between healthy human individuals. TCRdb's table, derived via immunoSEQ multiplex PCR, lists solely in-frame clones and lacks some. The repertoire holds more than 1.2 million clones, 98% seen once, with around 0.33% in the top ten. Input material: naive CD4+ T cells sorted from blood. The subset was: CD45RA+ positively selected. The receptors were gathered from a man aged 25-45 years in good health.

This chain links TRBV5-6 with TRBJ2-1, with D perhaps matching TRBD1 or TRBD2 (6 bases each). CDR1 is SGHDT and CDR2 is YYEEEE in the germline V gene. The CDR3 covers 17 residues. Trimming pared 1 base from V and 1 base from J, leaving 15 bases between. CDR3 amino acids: CASSLRMAGTSYNEQFF. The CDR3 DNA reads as TGTGCCAGCAGCTTGAGGATGGCGGGGACATCCTACAATGAGCAGTTCTTC. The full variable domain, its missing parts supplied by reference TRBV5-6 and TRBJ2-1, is DAGVTQSPTHLIKTRGQQVTLRCSPKSGHDTVSWYQQALGQGPQFIFQYYEEEERQRGNFPDRFSGHQFPNYSSELNVNALLLGDSALYLCASSLRMAGTSYNEQFFGPGTRLTVL.

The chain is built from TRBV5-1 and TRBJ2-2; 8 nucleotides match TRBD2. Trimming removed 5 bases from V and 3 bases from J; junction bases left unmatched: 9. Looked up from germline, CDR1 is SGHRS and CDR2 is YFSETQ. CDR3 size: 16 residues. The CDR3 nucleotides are TGCGCCAGCAGACCTGGTAGCGGGATTTACACCGGGGAGCTGTTTTTT. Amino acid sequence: CASRPGSGIYTGELFF.

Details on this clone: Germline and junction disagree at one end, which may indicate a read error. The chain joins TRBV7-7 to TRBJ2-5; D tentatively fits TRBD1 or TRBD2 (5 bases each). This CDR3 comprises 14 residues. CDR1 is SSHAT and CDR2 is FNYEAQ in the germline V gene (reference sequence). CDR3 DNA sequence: TGTGCTAGCAGCTTAGGGCAGGGAGACGAGACCCAGTACTTC. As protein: CASSLGQGDETQYF.

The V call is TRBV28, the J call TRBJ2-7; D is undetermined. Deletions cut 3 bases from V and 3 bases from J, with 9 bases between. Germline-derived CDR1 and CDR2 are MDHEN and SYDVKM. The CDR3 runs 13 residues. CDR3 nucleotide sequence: TGTGCCAGCAGTTTTCCGTTCCTCTACGAGCAGTACTTC. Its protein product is CASSFPFLYEQYF.

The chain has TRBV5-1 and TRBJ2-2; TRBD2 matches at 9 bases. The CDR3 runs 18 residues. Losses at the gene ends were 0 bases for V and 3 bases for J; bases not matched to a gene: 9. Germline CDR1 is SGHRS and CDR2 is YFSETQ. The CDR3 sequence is CASSLAIIAGVYTGELFF. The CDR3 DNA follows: TGCGCCAGCAGCTTGGCGATAATAGCGGGAGTGTACACCGGGGAGCTGTTTTTT.

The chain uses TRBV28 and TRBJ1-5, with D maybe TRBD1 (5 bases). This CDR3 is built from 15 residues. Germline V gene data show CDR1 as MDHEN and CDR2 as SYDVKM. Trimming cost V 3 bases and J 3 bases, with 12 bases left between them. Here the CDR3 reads CASSLVSGYNQPQHF. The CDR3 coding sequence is TGTGCCAGCAGTTTGGTATCAGGGTACAATCAGCCCCAGCATTTT.

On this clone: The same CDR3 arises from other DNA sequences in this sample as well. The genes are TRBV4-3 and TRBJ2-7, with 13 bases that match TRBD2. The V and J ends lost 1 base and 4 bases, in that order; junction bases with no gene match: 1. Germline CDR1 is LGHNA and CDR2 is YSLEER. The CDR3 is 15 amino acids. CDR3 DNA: TGCGCCAGCAGCCAAGGACTAGCGGGAGGATACGAGCAGTACTTC. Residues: CASSQGLAGGYEQYF.

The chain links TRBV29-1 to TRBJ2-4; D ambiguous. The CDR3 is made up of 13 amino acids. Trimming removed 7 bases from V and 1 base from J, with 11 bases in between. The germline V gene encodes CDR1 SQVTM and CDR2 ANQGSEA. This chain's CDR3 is CSARLPAKNIQYF. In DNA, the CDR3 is TGCAGCGCTCGCTTGCCCGCCAAAAACATTCAGTACTTC.

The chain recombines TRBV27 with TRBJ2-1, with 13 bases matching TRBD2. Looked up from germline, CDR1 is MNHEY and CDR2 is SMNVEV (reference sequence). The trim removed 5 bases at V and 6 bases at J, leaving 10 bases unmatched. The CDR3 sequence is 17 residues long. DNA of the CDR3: TGTGCCAGCAGTCGTCGACTAGCGGGAGGCCCCGGCAATGAGCAGTTCTTC. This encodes CASSRRLAGGPGNEQFF.

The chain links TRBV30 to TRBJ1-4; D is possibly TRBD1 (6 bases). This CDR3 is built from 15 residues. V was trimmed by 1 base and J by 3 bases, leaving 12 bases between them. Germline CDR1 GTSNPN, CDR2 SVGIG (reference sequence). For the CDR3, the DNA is TGTGCCTGGAGTGCGGGGGCGGGTGCTAATGAAAAACTGTTTTTT. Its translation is CAWSAGAGANEKLFF.

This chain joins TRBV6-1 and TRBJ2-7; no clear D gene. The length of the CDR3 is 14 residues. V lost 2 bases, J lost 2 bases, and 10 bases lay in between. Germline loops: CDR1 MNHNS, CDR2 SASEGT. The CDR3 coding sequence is TGTGCCAGCAGTGAAATAACGACTGCCTACGAGCAGTACTTC. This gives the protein CASSEITTAYEQYF.

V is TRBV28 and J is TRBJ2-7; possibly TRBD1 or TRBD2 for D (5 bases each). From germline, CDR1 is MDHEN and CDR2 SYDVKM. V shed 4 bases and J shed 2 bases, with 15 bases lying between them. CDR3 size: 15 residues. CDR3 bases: TGTGCCAGCAGTTACGGGGCCCTCAGCCCCTACGAGCAGTACTTC. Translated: CASSYGALSPYEQYF.

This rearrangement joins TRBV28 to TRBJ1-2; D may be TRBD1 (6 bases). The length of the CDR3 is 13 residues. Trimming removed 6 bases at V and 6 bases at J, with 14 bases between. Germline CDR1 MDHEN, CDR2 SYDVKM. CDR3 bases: TGTGCCAGCAGCAACTTCGGGGGCAATGGCTACACCTTC. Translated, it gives CASSNFGGNGYTF.

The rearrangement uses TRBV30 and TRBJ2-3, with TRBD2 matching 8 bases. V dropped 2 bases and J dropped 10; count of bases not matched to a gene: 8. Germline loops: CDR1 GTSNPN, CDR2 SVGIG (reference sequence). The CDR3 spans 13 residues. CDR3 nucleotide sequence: TGTGCCTGGAGTAACAGCGGGAGTTCAGCGCAGTATTTT. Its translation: CAWSNSGSSAQYF.

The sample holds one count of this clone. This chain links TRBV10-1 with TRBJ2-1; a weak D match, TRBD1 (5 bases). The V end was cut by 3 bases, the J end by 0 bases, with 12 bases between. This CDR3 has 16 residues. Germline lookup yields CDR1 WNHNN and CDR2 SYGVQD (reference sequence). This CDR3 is CASSDATGASYNEQFF. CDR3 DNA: TGCGCCAGCAGTGATGCCACAGGTGCCTCCTACAATGAGCAGTTCTTC.

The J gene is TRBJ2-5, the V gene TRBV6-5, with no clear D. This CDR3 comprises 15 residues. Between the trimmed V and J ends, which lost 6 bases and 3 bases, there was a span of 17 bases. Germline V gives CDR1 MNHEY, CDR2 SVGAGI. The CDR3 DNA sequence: TGTGCCAGCAGCACGCCCCGACACTGGGAAGAGACCCAGTACTTC. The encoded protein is CASSTPRHWEETQYF.

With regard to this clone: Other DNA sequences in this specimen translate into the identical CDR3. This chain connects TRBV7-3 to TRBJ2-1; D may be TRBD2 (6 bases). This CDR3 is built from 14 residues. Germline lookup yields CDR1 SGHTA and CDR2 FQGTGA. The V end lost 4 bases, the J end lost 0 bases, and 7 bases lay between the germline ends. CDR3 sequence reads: CASSSGSSYNEQFF. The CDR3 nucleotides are TGTGCCAGCAGCTCCGGGAGCTCCTACAATGAGCAGTTCTTC.

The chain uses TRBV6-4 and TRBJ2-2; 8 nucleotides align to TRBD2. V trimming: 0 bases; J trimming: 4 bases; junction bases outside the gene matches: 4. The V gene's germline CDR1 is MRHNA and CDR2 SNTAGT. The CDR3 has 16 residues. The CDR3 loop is CASSDSASGLTGELFF. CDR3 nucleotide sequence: TGTGCCAGCAGTGACTCGGCTAGCGGGCTCACCGGGGAGCTGTTTTTT.

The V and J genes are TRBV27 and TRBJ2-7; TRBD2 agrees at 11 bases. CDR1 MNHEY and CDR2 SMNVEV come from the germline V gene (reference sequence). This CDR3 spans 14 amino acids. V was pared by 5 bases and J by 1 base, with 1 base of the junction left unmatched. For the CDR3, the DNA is TGTGCCAGCAGTCCTAGCGGGAGGTCCTACGAGCAGTACTTC. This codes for CASSPSGRSYEQYF.